The next 25 T cell receptor beta chains were all read from a single sample in a study of cytomegalovirus exposure and HLA in healthy donors. PCR was performed using 60 Vbeta and 13 Jbeta primers. The table came from immunoSEQ multiplex PCR; TCRdb's copy has only in-frame clones and leaves some out. The sample consists of around 130,000 clones, about 8% of them appearing once. Sequencing was done on a sample of PBMCs. Every receptor here comes from a middle-aged woman in good health and CMV-seropositive.

This clone was found a few times. This rearrangement joins TRBV7-3 to TRBJ2-5, with D possibly TRBD2 on 5 matching bases. The germline gives CDR1 SGHTA, CDR2 FQGTGA. The CDR3 is 14 residues long. With 11 bases removed from V and 5 bases from J, the gap between germline ends came to 21 bases. CDR3 coding DNA: TGTGCCCAGCAAGAATCGGGGATTGGTGAGACCCAGTACTTC. Translating gives CAQQESGIGETQYF.

CDR3 in amino acids: CAISDHQQAPYNEQFF. For the CDR3, the DNA is TGTGCCATCAGTGACCACCAACAGGCCCCCTACAATGAGCAGTTCTTC. The chain combines TRBV10-3 with TRBJ2-1, with D perhaps matching TRBD1 (5 bases). Germline-derived CDR1 and CDR2 are ENHRY and SYGVKD. The CDR3 covers 16 residues. V lost 3 bases, J lost 2 bases, and 14 bases lay in between.

The J gene is TRBJ1-2, the V gene TRBV11-2, with D possibly matching TRBD1 (6 bases). The germline gives CDR1 SGHAT, CDR2 FQNNGV. This CDR3 region has 14 residues. V lost 5 bases and J 2 bases, leaving 12 bases between the germline ends. DNA for the CDR3: TGTGCCAGCAGCGCCGACAGGACCAACTATGGCTACACCTTC. The encoded protein is CASSADRTNYGYTF.

V and J are TRBV2 and TRBJ1-2; 10 bases line up with TRBD1. Germline lookup yields CDR1 SNHLY and CDR2 FYNNEI. The CDR3 is 15 amino acids. With 5 bases clipped from V and 7 bases from J, the junction kept 10 bases outside the gene matches. CDR3 in DNA: TGTGCCAGCAGTCTGACAGGGGGCGCGTCTTTTGGCTACACCTTC. Translating it yields CASSLTGGASFGYTF.

The rearrangement links TRBV5-4 to TRBJ1-4; no clear D gene. With 0 bases removed from V and 4 bases from J, the gap between germline ends came to 16 bases. This CDR3 is 17 amino acids long. Germline CDR1 reads SGHNT; CDR2 reads YYREEE (reference sequence). CDR3 loop: CASSLAKGIEGNEKLFF. The CDR3 bases are TGTGCCAGCAGCTTGGCAAAAGGGATAGAGGGTAATGAAAAACTGTTTTTT.

This chain uses TRBV6-5 with TRBJ2-7; the match to TRBD2 covers 8 bases. There are 14 residues in the CDR3. The trim removed 5 bases at V and 2 bases at J, leaving 5 bases unmatched. CDR1 is MNHEY and CDR2 is SVGAGI in the germline V gene. The DNA for the CDR3 is TGTGCCAGCAGTCGGTCGGGGGGGGCCTACGAGCAGTACTTC. It specifies CASSRSGGAYEQYF.

DNA for the CDR3: TGCGCCAGCAGCCAAGGTAGCGGGGGGTTCTACGAGCAGTACTTC. Translation gives CASSQGSGGFYEQYF. The chain employs TRBV4-1 and TRBJ2-7, with 10 positions matching TRBD2. CDR3 length equals 15 residues. The J segment lost 3 bases and the V segment lost 1 base, leaving 3 bases of the junction unmatched. Germline V CDR1 and CDR2: MGHRA, YSYEKL.

This clone occurred a few times. The chain links TRBV9 to TRBJ1-1; no firm D call. Between the trimmed V and J ends, which lost 2 bases and 1 base, there was a span of 12 bases. The CDR3 has 15 residues. Looked up from germline, CDR1 is SGDLS and CDR2 is YYNGEE. For the CDR3, the DNA is TGTGCCAGCAGCGTCAATACGGTCCCGAACACTGAAGCTTTCTTT. Its translation: CASSVNTVPNTEAFF.

This clone turned up a few times. The V gene is TRBV5-8, the J gene TRBJ2-6; D not resolved. Trimming shortened V by 5 bases and J by 4 bases, and 13 bases separated the two germline ends. Germline-derived CDR1 and CDR2 are SGHTS and YDEGEE. The CDR3 totals 15 residues. This CDR3 is CASREKLPGANVLTF. The CDR3 DNA reads as TGTGCCAGCAGGGAGAAGCTTCCCGGGGCCAACGTCCTGACTTTC.

The chain combines TRBV2 with TRBJ1-1; no clear D gene. Trimming cost V 9 bases and J 3 bases, with 14 bases left between them. Germline CDR1 SNHLY, CDR2 FYNNEI. The CDR3 extends over 13 amino acids. As DNA, the CDR3 is TGTGCCAGAAGGTACAGCGGGGACACTGAAGCTTTCTTT. It yields the protein CARRYSGDTEAFF.

Turning to this clone: This sample also contains other DNA sequences that code for the same CDR3. The chain employs TRBV7-3 and TRBJ1-1; TRBD1 might be the D (6 bases). This CDR3 is built from 14 residues. The germline CDR1 and CDR2 sequences are SGHTA and FQGTGA. Trimming pared 5 bases from V and 1 base from J, leaving 11 bases between. CDR3 nucleotide sequence: TGTGCCAGCAGCCCGGGACATTCGAACACTGAAGCTTTCTTT. As protein: CASSPGHSNTEAFF.

This clone was seen a handful of times. The V call is TRBV6-1, the J call TRBJ1-2, with D unclear. V was shortened by 1 base and J by 1 base, with 10 bases between the two germline ends. The germline CDR1 and CDR2 sequences are MNHNS and SASEGT. This CDR3 comprises 15 residues. For the CDR3, the DNA is TGTGCCAGCAGTGAAGGTTGGGCCGTTAACTATGGCTACACCTTC. Its protein product is CASSEGWAVNYGYTF.

This chain connects TRBV14 to TRBJ1-1; D remains ambiguous. Trimming stripped 1 base from V and 7 bases from J, with 10 bases between. The CDR3 runs to 13 residues. Germline CDR1 and CDR2: SGHDN and FVKESK. In DNA, the CDR3 is TGTGCCAGCAGCCAAGCGAGGTTGGGTGAAGCTTTCTTT. It encodes CASSQARLGEAFF.

J is TRBJ1-2 and V is TRBV7-3; TRBD1 agrees at 9 bases. Germline V gene sequence: CDR1 SGHTA, CDR2 FQGTGA. Unmatched junction bases numbered 4, after V lost 2 bases and J lost 3 bases. The CDR3 is 15 amino acids. The CDR3 DNA sequence: TGTGCCAGCAGCTTAGGGACAGGGATTGACTATGGCTACACCTTC. Its translation: CASSLGTGIDYGYTF. Combining the CDR3 with reference TRBV7-3 and TRBJ1-2 gives the whole variable domain GAGVSQTPSNKVTEKGKYVELRCDPISGHTALYWYRQSLGQGPEFLIYFQGTGAADDSGLPNDRFFAVRPEGSVSTLKIQRTERGDSAVYLCASSLGTGIDYGYTFGSGTRLTVV.

This clone was seen only a few times. The V and J genes are TRBV5-4 and TRBJ2-5; 9 bases are a match to TRBD2. V lost 4 bases to trimming and J lost 2 bases; unmatched junction nucleotides: 9. Germline CDR1 SGHNT, CDR2 YYREEE (reference sequence). CDR3 length: 16 residues. The CDR3 DNA sequence: TGTGCCAGCAGCCCCGCGATAGCGGGGGCTCAAGAGACCCAGTACTTC. Translation: CASSPAIAGAQETQYF.

The chain carries TRBV19 and TRBJ2-4; TRBD1 matches 9 bases. This CDR3 is 14 amino acids long. The V and J ends lost 6 bases and 4 bases, in that order; junction bases with no gene match: 4. Germline V gene data show CDR1 as LNHDA and CDR2 as SQIVND (reference sequence). CDR3 protein: CASRRDRAKNIQYF. CDR3 nucleotide sequence: TGTGCCAGTAGACGGGACAGGGCAAAAAACATTCAGTACTTC.

In its sample, this clone was seen a few times. The chain links TRBV7-6 to TRBJ1-4; no definite D call. The CDR3 has 12 amino acids. The germline CDR1 and CDR2 sequences are SGHVS and FNYEAQ. Trimming stripped 5 bases from V and 5 bases from J, with 6 bases between. CDR3 region: CASSLTNEKLFF. In DNA form, the CDR3 reads TGTGCCAGCAGCCTAACGAATGAAAAACTGTTTTTT.

J is TRBJ1-3 and V is TRBV29-1; D gene ambiguous. Looked up from germline, CDR1 is SQVTM and CDR2 is ANQGSEA. The germline V and J ends were trimmed by 4 bases and 0 bases, with 7 bases remaining between them. The CDR3 is 13 residues long. Here the CDR3 reads CSVAEFSGNTIYF. The CDR3 DNA reads as TGCAGCGTTGCGGAGTTCTCTGGAAACACCATATATTTT.

The J gene is TRBJ1-4, the V gene TRBV7-9; 7 bases match TRBD1. Germline CDR1 and CDR2: SEHNR and FQNEAQ (reference sequence). CDR3 size: 14 residues. V lost 1 base, J lost 8 bases, and 4 bases stayed unmatched. DNA for the CDR3: TGTGCCAGCAGCTTAGGCAGGGGGGAGGAAAAACTGTTTTTT. This translates into CASSLGRGEEKLFF.

This sequence joins TRBV7-9 and TRBJ1-3; D unresolved. The CDR3 runs 14 residues. Germline CDR1 is SEHNR and CDR2 is FQNEAQ (reference sequence). V was pared by 1 base and J by 16 bases, with 20 bases between. The CDR3: CASSLDGLTSFRYF. For the CDR3, the DNA is TGTGCCAGCAGCTTAGATGGACTTACTTCTTTTCGGTATTTT. The complete variable domain, with remaining parts taken from reference TRBV7-9 and TRBJ1-3, reads DTGVSQNPRHKITKRGQNVTFRCDPISEHNRLYWYRQTLGQGPEFLTYFQNEAQLEKSRLLSDRFSAERPKGSFSTLEIQRTEQGDSAMYLCASSLDGLTSFRYFGEGSWLTVV.

The chain combines TRBV7-9 with TRBJ1-5; TRBD1 matches 9 bases. CDR3 length: 17 amino acids. V trimming: 5 bases; J trimming: 0 bases; junction bases outside the gene matches: 8. Germline V gene lookup returns CDR1 SEHNR and CDR2 FQNEAQ (reference sequence). This CDR3 is CASSPGTGSYSNQPQHF. CDR3 DNA: TGTGCCAGCAGCCCGGGGACAGGGTCATATAGCAATCAGCCCCAGCATTTT.

This clone showed up just a few times. The chain couples TRBV5-4 to TRBJ1-1; no clear D. CDR1 is SGHNT, CDR2 YYREEE, per germline (reference sequence). V dropped 1 base and J dropped 0 bases, with 7 bases sitting between them. CDR3 length: 14 amino acids. For the CDR3, the DNA is TGTGCCAGCAGCTTGTCAGAAGTGAACACTGAAGCTTTCTTT. This sequence encodes CASSLSEVNTEAFF.

This clone was seen a few times. This chain connects TRBV5-4 to TRBJ2-1, with TRBD2 identical over 7 bases. The CDR3 length is 13 residues. With 4 bases clipped from V and 5 bases from J, the junction kept 3 bases outside the gene matches. Germline V gives CDR1 SGHNT, CDR2 YYREEE (reference sequence). CDR3: CASSGGDHNEQFF. The CDR3 DNA sequence: TGTGCCAGCAGCGGGGGGGATCACAATGAGCAGTTCTTC. The whole variable domain, remainder taken from reference TRBV5-4 and TRBJ2-1, is ETGVTQSPTHLIKTRGQQVTLRCSSQSGHNTVSWYQQALGQGPQFIFQYYREEENGRGNFPPRFSGLQFPNYSSELNVNALELDDSALYLCASSGGDHNEQFFGPGTRLTVL.

This clone was seen more than once but under ten times. The rearrangement joins TRBV7-9 to TRBJ2-1, with a weak D call TRBD2 (5 bases). Trimming shortened V by 5 bases and J by 7 bases, and 21 bases separated the two germline ends. The CDR3 is 16 amino acids. Germline-derived CDR1 and CDR2 are SEHNR and FQNEAQ (reference sequence). CDR3 coding DNA: TGTGCCAGCAGCCGAGTCGCATACCGTACTAGGAATGAGCAGTTCTTC. Protein sequence: CASSRVAYRTRNEQFF. The complete variable domain, with remaining parts taken from reference TRBV7-9 and TRBJ2-1, reads DTGVSQNPRHKITKRGQNVTFRCDPISEHNRLYWYRQTLGQGPEFLTYFQNEAQLEKSRLLSDRFSAERPKGSFSTLEIQRTEQGDSAMYLCASSRVAYRTRNEQFFGPGTRLTVL.

The chain couples TRBV5-1 to TRBJ1-2; D gene ambiguous. The germline V and J ends were trimmed by 2 bases and 0 bases, with 11 bases remaining between them. This CDR3 is built from 15 residues. Germline values: CDR1 SGHRS, CDR2 YFSETQ. The CDR3 region is CASSLGRRPNYGYTF. For the CDR3, the DNA is TGCGCCAGCAGCTTAGGCAGGCGACCTAACTATGGCTACACCTTC.